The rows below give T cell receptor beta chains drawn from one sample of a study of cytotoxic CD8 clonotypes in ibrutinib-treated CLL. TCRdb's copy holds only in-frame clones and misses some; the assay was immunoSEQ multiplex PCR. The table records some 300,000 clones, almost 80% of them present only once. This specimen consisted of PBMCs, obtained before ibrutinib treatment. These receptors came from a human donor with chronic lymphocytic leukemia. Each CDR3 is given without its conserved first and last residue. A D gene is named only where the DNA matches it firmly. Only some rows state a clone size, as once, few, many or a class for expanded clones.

CDR3: ASSQSTRNEQF; D: .; J: TRBJ2-1; V: TRBV28; size: few
CDR3: ASRSNGAPYTGELF; D: .; J: TRBJ2-2; V: TRBV25-1; size: .
CDR3: ASSLSAGTDTQY; D: .; J: TRBJ2-3; V: TRBV5-6; size: few
CDR3: ASSLVSGRDNEQF; D: TRBD2; J: TRBJ2-1; V: TRBV7-2; size: .
CDR3: ASSITGYLTEAF; D: .; J: TRBJ1-1; V: TRBV19; size: .
CDR3: ASSYWVDGYT; D: .; J: TRBJ1-2; V: TRBV6-5; size: .
CDR3: ATRGGLGELF; D: .; J: TRBJ2-2; V: TRBV28; size: few
CDR3: ASSLVAMNTEAF; D: .; J: TRBJ1-1; V: TRBV5-4; size: .
CDR3: ASSIGTSGTDTQY; D: TRBD2; J: TRBJ2-3; V: TRBV9; size: .
CDR3: ASSWDRGFGNTIY; D: TRBD1; J: TRBJ1-3; V: TRBV6-5; size: .
CDR3: ASSSPGGEGEKLF; D: .; J: TRBJ1-4; V: TRBV7-8; size: .
CDR3: AWSDIYTGELF; D: .; J: TRBJ2-2; V: TRBV30; size: .
CDR3: AISESLGGAGLGTDTQY; D: TRBD2; J: TRBJ2-3; V: TRBV10-3; size: .
CDR3: ASSPRVSTDTQY; D: .; J: TRBJ2-3; V: TRBV4-2; size: .
CDR3: ASSFRGTVRQETQY; D: .; J: TRBJ2-5; V: TRBV27; size: .
CDR3: ASSLEAATGNTIY; D: .; J: TRBJ1-3; V: TRBV5-4; size: few
CDR3: ASRSSGRVQETQY; D: TRBD2; J: TRBJ2-5; V: TRBV7-8; size: .
CDR3: ASSQDLSYEQY; D: .; J: TRBJ2-7; V: TRBV4-1; size: once
CDR3: ASSPRDGAYEQY; D: .; J: TRBJ2-7; V: TRBV7-9; size: once
CDR3: ASSTNYEQY; D: .; J: TRBJ2-7; V: TRBV5-5; size: .
CDR3: ASSLVGFDSDNEKLF; D: .; J: TRBJ1-4; V: TRBV7-2; size: .
CDR3: ASSPGTHTGYSNQPQH; D: .; J: TRBJ1-5; V: TRBV27; size: .
CDR3: ASSRFNRGYEQY; D: TRBD1; J: TRBJ2-7; V: TRBV6-5; size: .
CDR3: ASYVQSSANEQF; D: .; J: TRBJ2-1; V: TRBV5-6; size: .
CDR3: ASSGATEMGYGYT; D: .; J: TRBJ1-2; V: TRBV25-1; size: .
CDR3: ASSPFPTGELF; D: .; J: TRBJ2-2; V: TRBV6-5; size: few
CDR3: ASHGGWETQY; D: .; J: TRBJ2-5; V: TRBV7-8; size: .
CDR3: ASSLGTGTEAF; D: .; J: TRBJ1-1; V: TRBV14; size: .
CDR3: ASSQDRQGQPQH; D: .; J: TRBJ1-5; V: TRBV4-3; size: .
CDR3: ASSSGLAGTLSYEQY; D: TRBD2; J: TRBJ2-7; V: TRBV27; size: .
CDR3: ASSYSSLRETQY; D: .; J: TRBJ2-5; V: TRBV6-6; size: .
CDR3: ASSLVTGARNEQY; D: TRBD1; J: TRBJ2-7; V: TRBV28; size: .
CDR3: ASSPNTGELF; D: .; J: TRBJ2-2; V: TRBV5-1; size: .
CDR3: ASSLLQNIEQF; D: .; J: TRBJ2-1; V: TRBV6-5; size: once
CDR3: ATRLTSSSYNEQF; D: .; J: TRBJ2-1; V: TRBV2; size: .
CDR3: ASSTRGYSNQPQH; D: .; J: TRBJ1-5; V: TRBV4-2; size: .
CDR3: ASSKRQSRETQY; D: .; J: TRBJ2-5; V: TRBV6-5; size: .
CDR3: ASSLWTGLSEQY; D: TRBD1; J: TRBJ2-7; V: TRBV4-1; size: .
CDR3: ASSHAGTGIGYGYT; D: TRBD1; J: TRBJ1-2; V: TRBV14; size: .
CDR3: ASGLSATNEKLF; D: .; J: TRBJ1-4; V: TRBV2; size: .
CDR3: SVENPTNYGYT; D: .; J: TRBJ1-2; V: TRBV29-1; size: .
CDR3: ASSQDTSGFGELF; D: TRBD2; J: TRBJ2-2; V: TRBV4-2; size: .
CDR3: ASSFDRGDGYT; D: TRBD1; J: TRBJ1-2; V: TRBV5-4; size: .
CDR3: ASSYGWGRGNTIY; D: .; J: TRBJ1-3; V: TRBV6-5; size: few
CDR3: ASSQAKGQDYEQY; D: TRBD1; J: TRBJ2-7; V: TRBV4-2; size: .
CDR3: ASSPYRVGVETQY; D: .; J: TRBJ2-5; V: TRBV27; size: .
CDR3: ASSQLRDYRVDTQY; D: TRBD2; J: TRBJ2-3; V: TRBV4-3; size: .
CDR3: ASSLDRASGYT; D: .; J: TRBJ1-2; V: TRBV7-2; size: .
CDR3: ASSYQAGVFYEQY; D: TRBD2; J: TRBJ2-7; V: TRBV27; size: .
CDR3: ASSTRGIRSPGEQY; D: .; J: TRBJ2-7; V: TRBV7-9; size: .
CDR3: ASKRGYNEQF; D: TRBD2; J: TRBJ2-1; V: TRBV11-2; size: once